This TCR beta chain was identified during a study of post-analysis software for immune sequencing data. The authors incorporated unique molecular identifiers into the TCR beta cDNA libraries. TCRdb fed the PCR reads into MiXCR, producing one record per CDR3 protein. The sample has 150,000 to 200,000 distinct CDR3 sequences; around 36% are singletons. V dropped 3 bases and J dropped 2; count of bases not matched to a gene: 4. The CDR3 is 15 amino acids. CDR1 and CDR2 from the germline V gene are DFQATT and SNEGSKA (reference sequence). The source is a girl aged 10-17 years with multiple sclerosis. The V and J genes are TRBV20-1 and TRBJ2-1; 10 bases line up with TRBD2. Material: blood, obtained after autologous hematopoietic stem cell transplantation. CDR3 loop: CSASRSGRAYNEQFF. The CDR3 bases are TGCAGTGCTAGTCGGAGCGGGAGGGCCTACAATGAGCAGTTCTTC.